These 26 T cell receptor beta chains were sequenced from one sample in a study of CD8 T cells in ankylosing spondylitis. Their antigens are not known. TCRdb reanalysed the 5' RACE reads using MiXCR and keeps one entry per CDR3 protein. Of around 490,000 distinct CDR3 sequences listed, under 5.5% are singletons. Study results and caveats: The study identified a TCR beta motif of roughly eight highly homologous variants that appeared characteristic of ankylosing spondylitis blood.

The sample was blood, either unsorted or a sorted T cell fraction (not recorded which). Source of these receptors: a male donor with ankylosing spondylitis.

This clonotype was seen ten or more times. The chain recombines TRBV25-1 with TRBJ1-6; weak D call: TRBD1 (6 bases). The CDR3 contains 14 residues. Germline assignment: CDR1 MGHDK and CDR2 SYGVNS. Trimming stripped 4 bases from V and 7 bases from J, with 11 bases between. CDR3 DNA sequence: TGTGCCAGCAGTGCTTACAGGGAAAATTCACCCCTCCACTTT. Encoded protein: CASSAYRENSPLHF. Combining the CDR3 with reference TRBV25-1 and TRBJ1-6 gives the whole variable domain EADIYQTPRYLVIGTGKKITLECSQTMGHDKMYWYQQDPGMELHLIHYSYGVNSTEKGDLSSESTVSRIRTEHFPLTLESARPSHTSQYLCASSAYRENSPLHFGNGTRLTVT.

Ten or more counts support this clonotype. V and J are TRBV5-1 and TRBJ2-1; TRBD2 aligns across 8 bases. The V and J ends lost 4 bases and 2 bases, in that order; junction bases with no gene match: 5. The CDR3 runs 15 residues. Germline CDR1 SGHRS, CDR2 YFSETQ. The CDR3 DNA sequence: TGCGCCAGCAGCCTTAGCGGGATCGCCTACAATGAGCAGTTCTTC. Its protein is CASSLSGIAYNEQFF.

This clonotype was counted many times. V is TRBV7-9 and J is TRBJ2-7, with 11 bases identical to TRBD2. V shed 3 bases and J 4 bases; nucleotides not matched to a gene: 5. The CDR3 covers 15 residues. Germline V gives CDR1 SEHNR, CDR2 FQNEAQ (reference sequence). The CDR3 DNA is TGTGCCAGCAGCTTCCCGGGACTAGCGGAGTACGAGCAGTACTTC. Translation gives CASSFPGLAEYEQYF.

Worth noting for this clonotype: A much more abundant neighbour one base away suggests this may be a read error. V is TRBV27 and J is TRBJ1-5; D uncertain. Germline values: CDR1 MNHEY, CDR2 SMNVEV (reference sequence). The CDR3 spans 13 residues. The CDR3 DNA reads as TGTGCCGGCAGTACAATTTGGGGTCAGCCCCAGCATTTT. This gives the protein CAGSTIWGQPQHF.

The chain is built from TRBV5-1 and TRBJ2-5; 9 bases line up with TRBD1. CDR1 and CDR2 from the germline V gene are SGHRS and YFSETQ. Germline trimming cut 2 bases from V and 4 bases from J; bases unmatched to any gene: 6. The CDR3 totals 15 residues. The CDR3 protein is CASSFVRQGGETQYF. The CDR3 coding sequence is TGCGCCAGCAGCTTTGTCCGACAGGGGGGAGAGACCCAGTACTTC.

This clonotype has a count of ten or more. The chain links TRBV4-2 to TRBJ2-3, with D uncertain. Trimming stripped 0 bases from V and 8 bases from J, with 12 bases between. The CDR3 is made up of 14 amino acids. Per germline, CDR1 LGHNA and CDR2 YNFKEQ. The CDR3 is CASSQDLVLVTQYF. The CDR3 coding sequence is TGTGCCAGCAGCCAAGATTTAGTTCTGGTTACGCAGTATTTT.

This clonotype was counted ten times or more. J is TRBJ2-5 and V is TRBV5-5; D gene ambiguous. Trimming removed 0 bases from V and 5 bases from J, with 11 bases in between. The CDR3 covers 14 residues. CDR1 and CDR2 from the germline V gene are SGHKS and YYEKEE (reference sequence). CDR3 sequence (DNA): TGTGCCAGCAGCTTGGGACCACATCGGGAGACCCAGTACTTC. Protein product: CASSLGPHRETQYF.

This clonotype was counted between two and nine times. V and J are TRBV18 and TRBJ1-2; no clear D. Germline CDR1 and CDR2: KGHSH and LQKENI. V dropped 2 bases and J dropped 4 bases, with 14 bases sitting between them. The length of the CDR3 is 15 residues. CDR3 DNA: TGTGCCAGCTCACCATCTGGGCAGGTTTCCTATGGCTACACCTTC. Protein sequence: CASSPSGQVSYGYTF.

This clonotype has at least ten counts. The chain recombines TRBV5-1 with TRBJ2-3, with TRBD1 identical over 8 bases. This CDR3 comprises 14 residues. J lost 3 bases, V lost 4 bases, and 4 bases had no gene match. The germline V gene has CDR1 SGHRS and CDR2 YFSETQ. The CDR3 DNA reads TGCGCCAGCAGCCGGACAGGGCGGACAGATACGCAGTATTTT. Amino acid sequence: CASSRTGRTDTQYF. The full variable domain, in which reference TRBV5-1 and TRBJ2-3 provide the parts outside the CDR3, is KAGVTQTPRYLIKTRGQQVTLSCSPISGHRSVSWYQQTPGQGLQFLFEYFSETQRNKGNFPGRFSGRQFSNSRSEMNVSTLELGDSALYLCASSRTGRTDTQYFGPGTRLTVL.

This clonotype was counted many times. The rearrangement joins TRBV20-1 to TRBJ2-7; no clear D gene. V was shortened by 4 bases and J by 1 base, with 14 bases between the two germline ends. The CDR3 sequence is 14 residues long. The germline V gene has CDR1 DFQATT and CDR2 SNEGSKA (reference sequence). DNA for the CDR3: TGCAGTGCTAAGCCTCTGGACCGATCCTACGAGCAGTACTTC. Translated, it gives CSAKPLDRSYEQYF.

In this sample, this clonotype turned up many times. The rearrangement links TRBV5-6 to TRBJ1-2, with a tentative D call TRBD1 (6 bases). CDR3 size: 15 residues. V shed 0 bases and J shed 3 bases, with 12 bases lying between them. Germline loops: CDR1 SGHDT, CDR2 YYEEEE. CDR3 amino acids: CASSLARGRYYGYTF. CDR3 in DNA: TGTGCCAGCAGCTTGGCCCGGGGGCGCTACTATGGCTACACCTTC.

This clonotype was observed a few times. This CDR3 is CASSESARGGDEQFF. The CDR3 DNA reads TGTGCCAGCAGTGAATCCGCCAGGGGGGGCGATGAGCAGTTCTTC. This chain connects TRBV25-1 to TRBJ2-1; D tentatively fits TRBD1 or TRBD2 (7 bases each). The ends were cut back, 1 base at V and 8 bases at J, with 15 bases in the middle. Germline assignment: CDR1 MGHDK and CDR2 SYGVNS. This CDR3 contains 15 residues.

This clonotype was counted ten times or more. The chain employs TRBV27 and TRBJ1-2; 9 bases agree with TRBD1. This CDR3 has 14 amino acids. The germline gives CDR1 MNHEY, CDR2 SMNVEV (reference sequence). The V and J ends lost 4 bases and 5 bases, in that order; junction bases with no gene match: 5. CDR3 bases: TGTGCCAGCAGTTCGCATGACAGGGGGTATGGCTACACCTTC. Protein sequence: CASSSHDRGYGYTF.

This clonotype was seen at least ten times. V and J are TRBV4-3 and TRBJ2-7; TRBD1 aligns across 7 bases. V dropped 1 base and J dropped 3; count of bases not matched to a gene: 3. Germline-derived CDR1 and CDR2 are LGHNA and YSLEER. The CDR3 is 14 amino acids. Here the CDR3 reads CASSQGQGVYEQYF. For the CDR3, the DNA is TGCGCCAGCAGCCAAGGTCAGGGGGTCTACGAGCAGTACTTC.

The chain recombines TRBV20-1 with TRBJ2-7; the match to TRBD2 covers 13 bases. V trimming: 2 bases; J trimming: 2 bases; junction bases outside the gene matches: 3. This CDR3 spans 15 amino acids. CDR1 and CDR2 from the germline V gene are DFQATT and SNEGSKA (reference sequence). The CDR3 bases are TGCAGTGCTAGAAAGACTAGCGGGGGGCCCTACGAGCAGTACTTC. Protein product: CSARKTSGGPYEQYF.

This clonotype was seen a handful of times. The V gene is TRBV20-1, the J gene TRBJ2-3; TRBD2 agrees at 8 bases. The germline V gene has CDR1 DFQATT and CDR2 SNEGSKA (reference sequence). Trimming removed 3 bases from V and 2 bases from J; junction bases left unmatched: 10. This CDR3 has 16 amino acids. CDR3 in DNA: TGCAGTGCTAGCCCGGCGGTAGCGGGAATCACAGATACGCAGTATTTT. Translation gives CSASPAVAGITDTQYF.

Ten or more counts support this clonotype. V usage is TRBV5-1 and J usage is TRBJ2-7; 7 bases map to TRBD2. Germline V gene data show CDR1 as SGHRS and CDR2 as YFSETQ. The V and J ends lost 4 bases and 0 bases, in that order; junction bases with no gene match: 4. The CDR3 sequence is 14 residues long. DNA for the CDR3: TGCGCCAGCAGCCTTTCTAGCGGCTCCTACGAGCAGTACTTC. This translates into CASSLSSGSYEQYF.

This clonotype came up many times. The J gene is TRBJ2-1, the V gene TRBV4-3; TRBD2 matches at 11 bases. With V trimmed by 4 bases and J by 0 bases, 5 bases remained unmatched. Germline V CDR1 and CDR2: LGHNA, YSLEER. The CDR3 consists of 17 residues. The CDR3 sequence: CASSPGLAESSYNEQFF. CDR3 sequence (DNA): TGCGCCAGCAGCCCGGGACTAGCGGAGAGCTCCTACAATGAGCAGTTCTTC.

This clonotype was seen ten or more times. This chain uses TRBV10-3 with TRBJ2-1, with 8 positions matching TRBD2. Germline V gene lookup returns CDR1 ENHRY and CDR2 SYGVKD. The ends lost 0 bases at V and 4 bases at J; junction bases unmatched: 5. The CDR3 is 16 amino acids. The CDR3 DNA follows: TGTGCCATCAGTGAGTCCCAGCGGGAGACGTACAATGAGCAGTTCTTC. Amino acid sequence: CAISESQRETYNEQFF.

This clonotype came up many times. The genes are TRBV5-1 and TRBJ1-6, with 10 bases that match TRBD1. Germline V gene data show CDR1 as SGHRS and CDR2 as YFSETQ. V was pared by 0 bases and J by 10 bases, with 10 bases of the junction left unmatched. The CDR3 is 17 amino acids. CDR3 sequence: CASSLAVGTGAQSPLHF. CDR3 bases: TGCGCCAGCAGCTTGGCCGTAGGGACAGGGGCGCAATCACCCCTCCACTTT.

This clonotype has at least ten counts. The V and J genes are TRBV10-3 and TRBJ1-1; the D is unclear. Per germline, CDR1 ENHRY and CDR2 SYGVKD. This CDR3 comprises 15 residues. Trimming removed 1 base at V and 5 bases at J, with 14 bases between. The CDR3 nucleotides are TGTGCCATCAGTGAGTTGATCGGGTTGGGGACTGAAGCTTTCTTT. The encoded protein is CAISELIGLGTEAFF.

This clonotype was observed many times. The DNA of the CDR3 is TGTGCCAGCAGTTACTCATTCAGGGACTACGAGCAGTACTTC. Translated: CASSYSFRDYEQYF. The chain combines TRBV6-5 with TRBJ2-7; weak D call: TRBD1 (5 bases). The length of the CDR3 is 14 residues. V shed 0 bases and J shed 3 bases, with 9 bases lying between them. The germline CDR1 and CDR2 sequences are MNHEY and SVGAGI.

This clonotype was counted ten times or more. This chain connects TRBV5-1 to TRBJ2-1; D is possibly TRBD2 (6 bases). V was trimmed by 6 bases and J by 2 bases, leaving 15 bases between them. The CDR3 extends over 15 amino acids. Germline V gives CDR1 SGHRS, CDR2 YFSETQ. CDR3: CASKDYNTPYNEQFF. CDR3 coding DNA: TGCGCCAGCAAGGACTACAACACCCCCTACAATGAGCAGTTCTTC.

This clonotype was found many times. The genes are TRBV6-5 and TRBJ2-3, with D perhaps TRBD2 (6 bases). Germline V gene data show CDR1 as MNHEY and CDR2 as SVGAGI. This CDR3 has 12 amino acids. V was shortened by 6 bases and J by 10 bases, with 14 bases between the two germline ends. DNA for the CDR3: TGTGCCAGCAGCCCGGAGGGGTACCCGCAGTATTTT. Translating gives CASSPEGYPQYF.

This clonotype was recorded many times. The chain joins TRBV4-1 to TRBJ2-4; 10 positions match TRBD2. With 1 base clipped from V and 6 bases from J, the junction kept 6 bases outside the gene matches. CDR1 is MGHRA, CDR2 YSYEKL, per germline. This CDR3 is 16 amino acids long. The CDR3 bases are TGCGCCAGCAGCCAAGTCCGCCCTAGCGGGAGAAACATTCAGTACTTC. Its translation: CASSQVRPSGRNIQYF.

The sample holds a few counts of this clonotype. The CDR3 region is CASSEFSFGSEAFF. DNA of the CDR3: TGTGCCAGCAGTGAATTTTCTTTTGGAAGTGAAGCTTTCTTT. This rearrangement joins TRBV25-1 to TRBJ1-1; D is unclear. From germline, CDR1 is MGHDK and CDR2 SYGVNS. The CDR3 length is 14 residues. Trimming stripped 1 base from V and 7 bases from J, with 13 bases between.